The table lists the clone carrying this TCR beta chain with many counts. These data are taken from a study of response to subunit inactivated influenza vaccine. J lost 2 bases, V lost 5 bases, and 8 bases had no gene match. CDR1 is SGHRS, CDR2 YFSETQ, per germline. The length of the CDR3 is 15 residues. TCRdb itself ran the RT-PCR reads through MiXCR, one entry per CDR3 protein. The sample has about 540,000 distinct CDR3 sequences; less than 25% are singletons. This same sample was also part of a study on T cells expressing NK-cell markers. That paper adds: It was by 5'RACE template switching with UMIs that TCR beta cDNA was made. It was sorted CD3+CD56-NKG2C+, CD3+CD56+NKG2C- and CD3+CD56+NKG2C+ T cells that provided the TCR beta repertoires. In more than 5 donors, dominant CD3+CD56+NKG2C+ clones formed about 1.0-7.5% of CD8+ cells.

This chain joins TRBV5-1 and TRBJ2-3; 7 bases are a match to TRBD2. This specimen was CD4+ T cells sorted from PBMCs, taken 11 to 12 days after vaccination. The source is a man in his fifties who received an inactivated influenza vaccine. CDR3 loop: CASSQAGPDTDTQYF. The CDR3 DNA is TGCGCCAGCAGTCAAGCGGGACCAGACACAGATACGCAGTATTTT.